This T cell receptor beta chain was observed in a study of blood T cells in healthy people across ages. Notes on the study in general: Strong correlation existed between TCR beta diversity and naive T cell percentage.

This clonotype was recorded only once. The antigen is not known. A much bigger clone sits one base away, suggesting this may be a read error. Per germline, CDR1 DFQATT and CDR2 SNEGSKA (reference sequence). The CDR3 spans 14 residues. V was clipped by 1 base and J by 5 bases, with 12 bases between them. A second about 7 to 12 cycle PCR used barcoded and J-beta primers. Each CDR3 protein is one row after TCRdb ran MiXCR on the 5' RACE reads. This table holds over 1,200,000 distinct CDR3 sequences, 59% found once. The chain uses TRBV20-1 and TRBJ2-1; D is possibly TRBD2 (5 bases). What was sequenced was blood. The sequence was obtained from a man younger than 30 in good health. CDR3 sequence: CSARAPTRDNEQFF. The CDR3 region has the DNA TGCAGTGCTAGAGCCCCTACTAGAGACAATGAGCAGTTCTTC.